This T cell receptor beta chain was identified in a study of molecular identifiers for immune sequencing clone quantification. Turning to the study itself: In replicates, RNA from about 20,000 or 100,000 naive CD8 cells was split five ways, four sequenced.

The ends were cut back, 2 bases at V and 3 bases at J, with 4 bases in the middle. Germline-derived CDR1 and CDR2 are SGHTA and FQGNSA. The length of the CDR3 is 12 residues. Study-level points and caveats: Spiked-in Jurkat TCR RNA corresponding to one cell was reported as detectable against about 1 million naive cells.

Preparation of naive CD8 libraries involved roughly 18,000 to 1,100,000 sorted cells and 10%, 30% or 50% RNA. At least ten counts were recorded for this clonotype. Its cognate antigen is unknown. One entry per CDR3 protein results from TCRdb running MiXCR on the PCR reads. The data show about 320,000 distinct CDR3 sequences, with 24% seen just once and roughly 0.7% held by the top ten. The sample comprised naive CD8+ T cells from blood, with Jurkat cell RNA spiked in. Regarding subset: FACS-sorted CD8+CD4-CCR7+CD45RA+ naive T cells. The rearrangement joins TRBV7-2 to TRBJ1-1, with D uncertain. The receptor comes from a human donor in good health. Some libraries in this study had Jurkat cell RNA spiked in. The CDR3 spells CASSLLYTEAFF. For the CDR3, the DNA is TGTGCCAGCAGCTTATTATACACTGAAGCTTTCTTT.